This T cell receptor beta chain was found in a study of T cells expressing NK-cell markers. Each CDR3 protein gets one entry in TCRdb, which reprocessed the 5' RACE reads and gives no DNA. This repertoire includes a few hundred thousand distinct CDR3 sequences. With regard to this clonotype: What it recognizes is unknown.

Study results and limitations: One observes that, in a few donors, these clonotypes were also the leading ones within the CD3+CD56-NKG2C+ fraction.

CDR3 size: 17 residues. This TCR came from a man between 18 and 29 years old in good health. Source material: blood T cells: a sorted CD56 or NKG2C T cell subset, CD4+ or CD8+ T cells, or bulk PBMC T cells (not recorded which). The chain joins TRBV12-3 or TRBV12-4 to TRBJ2-5; the TCRdb call, TRBD2, lacks DNA for checking. The CDR3: CASSLTLTSGREETQYF.